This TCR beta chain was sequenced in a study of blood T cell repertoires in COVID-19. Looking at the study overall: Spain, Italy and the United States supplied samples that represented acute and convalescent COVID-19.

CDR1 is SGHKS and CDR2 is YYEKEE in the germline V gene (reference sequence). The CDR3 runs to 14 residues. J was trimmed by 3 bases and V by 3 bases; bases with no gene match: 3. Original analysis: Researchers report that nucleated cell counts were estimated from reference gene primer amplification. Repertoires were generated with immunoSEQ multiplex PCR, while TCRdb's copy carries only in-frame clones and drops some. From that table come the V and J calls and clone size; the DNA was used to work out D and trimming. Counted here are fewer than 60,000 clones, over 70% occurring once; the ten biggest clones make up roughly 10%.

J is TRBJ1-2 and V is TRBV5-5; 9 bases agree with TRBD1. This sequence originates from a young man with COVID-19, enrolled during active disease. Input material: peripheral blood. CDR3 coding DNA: TGTGCCAGCAGCTGGACAGGGGCGGACTATGGCTACACCTTC. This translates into CASSWTGADYGYTF.